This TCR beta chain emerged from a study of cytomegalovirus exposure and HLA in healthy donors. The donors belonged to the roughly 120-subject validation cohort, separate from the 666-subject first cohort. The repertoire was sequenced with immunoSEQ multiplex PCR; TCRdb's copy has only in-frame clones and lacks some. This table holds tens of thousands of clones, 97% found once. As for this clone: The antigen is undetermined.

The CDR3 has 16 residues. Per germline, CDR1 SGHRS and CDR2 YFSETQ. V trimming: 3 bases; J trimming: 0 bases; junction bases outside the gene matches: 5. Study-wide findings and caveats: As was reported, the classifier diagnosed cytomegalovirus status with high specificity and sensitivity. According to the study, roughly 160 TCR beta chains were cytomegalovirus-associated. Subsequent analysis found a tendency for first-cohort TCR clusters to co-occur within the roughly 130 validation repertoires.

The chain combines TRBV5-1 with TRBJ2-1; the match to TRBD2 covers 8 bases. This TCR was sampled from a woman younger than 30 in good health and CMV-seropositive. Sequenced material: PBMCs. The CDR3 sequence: CASSWAGTSSYNEQFF. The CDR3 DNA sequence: TGCGCCAGCAGCTGGGCCGGGACTAGCTCCTACAATGAGCAGTTCTTC.